Below are 7 T cell receptor beta chains sequenced from a single sample in a study of T cell responses to AZD1222 COVID-19 vaccine. Assay used: immunoSEQ multiplex PCR; TCRdb lists only in-frame clones, some missing. The repertoire holds around 140,000 clones, with 92% as singletons. The material was peripheral blood, obtained 28 days after the second AZD1222 dose. These receptors originate from an adult who received the AZD1222 COVID-19 vaccine.

The rearrangement links TRBV28 to TRBJ1-1, with D unresolved. V lost 2 bases to trimming and J lost 11 bases, with 12 bases between them. CDR1 and CDR2 (germline): MDHEN, SYDVKM. The CDR3 spans 12 residues. CDR3 nucleotides: TGTGCCAGCAGTTTACCGGGTCGGAGTGCTTTCTTT. Amino acid sequence: CASSLPGRSAFF.

The chain combines TRBV18 with TRBJ1-5; 7 bases line up with TRBD1. Germline V CDR1 and CDR2: KGHSH, LQKENI. V was pared by 3 bases and J by 4 bases, with 3 bases of the junction left unmatched. The CDR3 has 14 amino acids. The CDR3 sequence is CASSPETGNQPQHF. Here the CDR3 DNA reads TGTGCCAGCTCACCTGAGACAGGGAATCAGCCCCAGCATTTT.

V is TRBV5-4 and J is TRBJ2-5, with TRBD1 matching over 8 bases. CDR3 size: 15 residues. V gave up 1 base and J gave up 4 bases; unmatched junction bases: 6. Germline V lookup: CDR1 SGHNT, CDR2 YYREEE (reference sequence). CDR3 loop: CASSLYAGQGETQYF. In DNA form, the CDR3 reads TGTGCCAGCAGCTTGTATGCCGGACAGGGAGAGACCCAGTACTTC.

The chain carries TRBV11-2 and TRBJ2-5, with D perhaps matching TRBD1 or TRBD2 (6 bases each). The germline V gene has CDR1 SGHAT and CDR2 FQNNGV. Trimming took 2 bases from V and 7 from J, leaving 23 bases between them. This CDR3 has 17 amino acids. CDR3 protein: CASSLYPRGTGAGTQYF. Here the CDR3 DNA reads TGTGCCAGCAGCTTATATCCGCGTGGTACGGGGGCGGGGACCCAGTACTTC.

A single count supports this clone. The chain couples TRBV28 to TRBJ2-1; D is possibly TRBD1 or TRBD2 (6 bases each). The CDR3 sequence is 15 residues long. Germline V gene sequence: CDR1 MDHEN, CDR2 SYDVKM. V was trimmed by 8 bases and J by 3 bases, leaving 17 bases between them. CDR3: CASLGSGALYNEQFF. DNA of the CDR3: TGTGCCAGCCTAGGGTCGGGGGCTCTCTACAATGAGCAGTTCTTC.

The rearrangement uses TRBV20-1 and TRBJ1-5, with D unclear. The CDR3 length is 10 residues. V lost 3 bases and J lost 15, with 12 bases in between. CDR1 and CDR2 from the germline V gene are DFQATT and SNEGSKA (reference sequence). As DNA, the CDR3 is TGCAGTGCTAGTGACCTAATAGCGCATTTT. It encodes CSASDLIAHF.

The chain couples TRBV4-3 to TRBJ2-7, with a tentative D call TRBD1 (5 bases). V was trimmed by 3 bases and J by 0 bases, leaving 9 bases between them. This CDR3 comprises 14 residues. Germline V gene data show CDR1 as LGHNA and CDR2 as YSLEER. The CDR3 loop is CASSQQQVSYEQYF. CDR3 nucleotides: TGCGCCAGCAGCCAGCAACAGGTCTCCTACGAGCAGTACTTC.